This T cell receptor beta chain emerged from a study of human T cells and chemical hapten exposure. There are a few counts of this clonotype. No antigen is known for it. Findings and limits, study-wide: Relative to controls, expanded TCRs formed significantly more large CDR3 similarity clusters. As the donors had alopecia, their immune response may differ from healthy people's.

The CDR3 length is 13 residues. V gave up 9 bases and J gave up 1 base; unmatched junction bases: 4. The germline CDR1 and CDR2 sequences are ENHRY and SYGVKD. Regarding time point: pre-sensitization, week 0. This sample's treatment: therapeutic diphenylcyclopropenone sensitization with weekly scalp DPC. A single record per CDR3 protein comes from TCRdb applying MiXCR to the RACE reads. Of 250,000 to 300,000 distinct CDR3 sequences in the sample, roughly 7.7% are singletons; the top ten hold around 1.2%. The receptor was isolated from a man aged 18-30 years with alopecia areata. Some clones in this sample may be carry-over from other donors' samples. The chain couples TRBV10-3 to TRBJ2-5; 8 bases line up with TRBD1. Here the sequenced sample was whole blood, taken in connection with sensitization to the hapten diphenylcyclopropenone (DPC). The CDR3 DNA reads TGTGCCATTGGGACAGGCCTCCAAGAGACCCAGTACTTC. It yields the protein CAIGTGLQETQYF.